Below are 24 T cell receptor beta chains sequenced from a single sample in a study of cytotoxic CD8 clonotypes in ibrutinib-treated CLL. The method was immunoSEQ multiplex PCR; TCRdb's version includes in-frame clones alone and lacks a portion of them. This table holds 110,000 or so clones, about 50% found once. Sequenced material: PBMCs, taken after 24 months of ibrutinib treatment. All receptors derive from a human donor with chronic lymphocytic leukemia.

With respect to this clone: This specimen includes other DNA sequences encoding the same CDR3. CDR3 amino acids: CASSVGQGQETQYF. DNA for the CDR3: TGCGCCAGCAGCGTGGGACAGGGGCAAGAGACCCAGTACTTC. V is TRBV5-1 and J is TRBJ2-5, with TRBD1 matching 10 bases. CDR1 SGHRS and CDR2 YFSETQ come from the germline V gene. The ends lost 4 bases at V and 2 bases at J; junction bases unmatched: 2. The CDR3 is 14 residues long.

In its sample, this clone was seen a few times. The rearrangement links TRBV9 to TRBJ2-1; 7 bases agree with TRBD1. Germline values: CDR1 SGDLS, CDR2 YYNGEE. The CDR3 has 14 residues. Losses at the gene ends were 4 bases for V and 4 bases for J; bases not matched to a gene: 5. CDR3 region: CASSPGTAYNEQFF. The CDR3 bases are TGTGCCAGCAGCCCCGGGACAGCTTACAATGAGCAGTTCTTC.

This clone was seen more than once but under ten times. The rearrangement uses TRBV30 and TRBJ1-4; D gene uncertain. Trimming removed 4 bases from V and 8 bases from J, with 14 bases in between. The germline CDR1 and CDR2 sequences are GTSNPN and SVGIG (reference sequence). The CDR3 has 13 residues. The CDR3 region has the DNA TGTGCCTGGAAGGGCCCTTTAGGGGAAAAACTGTTTTTT. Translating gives CAWKGPLGEKLFF.

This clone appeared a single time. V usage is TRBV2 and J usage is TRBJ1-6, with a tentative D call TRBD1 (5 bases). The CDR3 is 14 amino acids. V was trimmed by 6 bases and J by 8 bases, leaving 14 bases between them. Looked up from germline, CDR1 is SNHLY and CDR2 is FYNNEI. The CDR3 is CASRGGAGHSPLHF. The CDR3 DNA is TGTGCCAGCAGGGGAGGGGCAGGGCATTCACCCCTCCACTTT.

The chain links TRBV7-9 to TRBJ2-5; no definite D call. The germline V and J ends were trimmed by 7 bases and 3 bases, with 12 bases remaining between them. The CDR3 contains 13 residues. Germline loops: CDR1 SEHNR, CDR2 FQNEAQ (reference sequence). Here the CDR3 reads CASNGLVEETQYF. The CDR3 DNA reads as TGTGCCAGCAACGGGCTAGTGGAAGAGACCCAGTACTTC.

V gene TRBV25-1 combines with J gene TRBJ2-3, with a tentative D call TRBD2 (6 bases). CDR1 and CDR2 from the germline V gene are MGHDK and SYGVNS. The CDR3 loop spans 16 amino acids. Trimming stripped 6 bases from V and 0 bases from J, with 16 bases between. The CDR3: CASSPSGVGSTDTQYF. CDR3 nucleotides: TGTGCCAGCAGCCCCTCGGGGGTGGGTAGCACAGATACGCAGTATTTT.

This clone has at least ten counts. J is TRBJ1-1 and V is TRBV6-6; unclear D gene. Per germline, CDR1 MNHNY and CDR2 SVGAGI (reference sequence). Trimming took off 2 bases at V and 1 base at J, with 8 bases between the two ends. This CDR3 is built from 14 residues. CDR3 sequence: CASSYRLENTEAFF. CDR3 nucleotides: TGTGCCAGCAGTTACCGACTCGAGAACACTGAAGCTTTCTTT.

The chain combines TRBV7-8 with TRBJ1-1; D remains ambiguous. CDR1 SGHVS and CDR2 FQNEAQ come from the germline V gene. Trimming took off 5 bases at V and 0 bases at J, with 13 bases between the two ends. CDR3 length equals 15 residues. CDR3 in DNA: TGTGCCAGCAGCCTCAGACAAAACCTGAACACTGAAGCTTTCTTT. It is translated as CASSLRQNLNTEAFF.

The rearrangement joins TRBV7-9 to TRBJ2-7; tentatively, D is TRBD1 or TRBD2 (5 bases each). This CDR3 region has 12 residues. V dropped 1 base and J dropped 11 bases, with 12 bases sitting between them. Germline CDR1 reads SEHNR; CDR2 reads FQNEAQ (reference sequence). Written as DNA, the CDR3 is TGTGCCAGCAGCTTAGACGCGAGGGACGAGTACTTC. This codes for CASSLDARDEYF.

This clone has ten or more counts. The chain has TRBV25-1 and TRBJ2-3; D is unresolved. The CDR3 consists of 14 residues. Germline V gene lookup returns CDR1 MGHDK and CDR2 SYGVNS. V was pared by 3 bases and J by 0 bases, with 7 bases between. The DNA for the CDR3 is TGTGCCAGCAGTGAGTTCGGGAGCACAGATACGCAGTATTTT. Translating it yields CASSEFGSTDTQYF. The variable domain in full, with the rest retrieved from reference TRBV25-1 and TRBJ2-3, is EADIYQTPRYLVIGTGKKITLECSQTMGHDKMYWYQQDPGMELHLIHYSYGVNSTEKGDLSSESTVSRIRTEHFPLTLESARPSHTSQYLCASSEFGSTDTQYFGPGTRLTVL.

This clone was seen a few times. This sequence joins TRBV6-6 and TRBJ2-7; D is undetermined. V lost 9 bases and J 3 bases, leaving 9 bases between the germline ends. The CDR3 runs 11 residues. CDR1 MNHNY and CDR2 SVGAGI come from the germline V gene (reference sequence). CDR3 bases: TGTGCCAGTTTAGGCCTCTACGAGCAGTACTTC. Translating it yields CASLGLYEQYF.

The CDR3 DNA follows: TGTGCCAGCAGTGAACTCCTTCGAAACACCATATATTTT. It specifies CASSELLRNTIYF. The chain has TRBV6-1 and TRBJ1-3; D gene unclear. The CDR3 covers 13 residues. Germline CDR1 and CDR2: MNHNS and SASEGT. V lost 2 bases to trimming and J lost 5 bases, with 7 bases between them.

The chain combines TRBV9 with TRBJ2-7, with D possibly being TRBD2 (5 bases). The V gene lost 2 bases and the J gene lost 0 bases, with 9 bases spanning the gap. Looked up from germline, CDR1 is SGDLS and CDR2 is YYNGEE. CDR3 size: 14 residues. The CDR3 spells CASSVLLDSYEQYF. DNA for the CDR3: TGTGCCAGCAGCGTCTTACTAGACTCCTACGAGCAGTACTTC.

The chain's CDR3 is CASRRGGSRNEQFF. CDR3 DNA: TGTGCCAGCAGGCGCGGGGGGTCCCGCAATGAGCAGTTCTTC. V gene TRBV7-2 combines with J gene TRBJ2-1; the match to TRBD2 covers 8 bases. J was trimmed by 6 bases and V by 6 bases; bases with no gene match: 7. The length of the CDR3 is 14 residues. CDR1 and CDR2 (germline): SGHTA, FQGNSA.

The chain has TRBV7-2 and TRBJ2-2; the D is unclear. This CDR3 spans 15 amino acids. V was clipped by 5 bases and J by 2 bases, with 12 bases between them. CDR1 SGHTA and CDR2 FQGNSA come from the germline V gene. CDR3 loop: CASSLLVTNTGELFF. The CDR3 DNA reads TGTGCCAGCAGCCTGCTGGTTACCAACACCGGGGAGCTGTTTTTT.

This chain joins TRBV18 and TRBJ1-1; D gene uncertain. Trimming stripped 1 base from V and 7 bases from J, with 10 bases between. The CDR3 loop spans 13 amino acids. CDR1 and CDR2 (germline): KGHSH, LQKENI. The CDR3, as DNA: TGTGCCAGCTCACCACTATCTGCAGTTGAAGCTTTCTTT. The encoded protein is CASSPLSAVEAFF. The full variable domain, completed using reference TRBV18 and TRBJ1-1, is NAGVMQNPRHLVRRRGQEARLRCSPMKGHSHVYWYRQLPEEGLKFMVYLQKENIIDESGMPKERFSAEFPKEGPSILRIQQVVRGDSAAYFCASSPLSAVEAFFGQGTRLTVV.

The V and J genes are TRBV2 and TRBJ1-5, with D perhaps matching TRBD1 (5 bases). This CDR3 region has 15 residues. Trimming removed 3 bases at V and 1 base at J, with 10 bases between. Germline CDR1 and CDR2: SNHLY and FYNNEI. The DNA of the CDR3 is TGTGCCAGCAGTGATGGGGGTGGGAGCAATCAGCCCCAGCATTTT. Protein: CASSDGGGSNQPQHF.

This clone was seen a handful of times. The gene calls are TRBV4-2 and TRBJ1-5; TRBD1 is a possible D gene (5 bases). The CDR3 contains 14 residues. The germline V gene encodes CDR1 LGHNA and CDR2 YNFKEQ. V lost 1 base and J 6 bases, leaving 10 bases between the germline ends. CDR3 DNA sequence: TGTGCCAGCAGCCAAGGGACTCAGGGTCAGCCCCAGCATTTT. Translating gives CASSQGTQGQPQHF.

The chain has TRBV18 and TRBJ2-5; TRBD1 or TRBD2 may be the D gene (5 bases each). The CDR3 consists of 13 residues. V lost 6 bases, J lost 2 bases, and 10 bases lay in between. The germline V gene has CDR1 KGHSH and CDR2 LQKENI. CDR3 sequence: CASSRGEQETQYF. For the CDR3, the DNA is TGTGCCAGCTCCCGAGGGGAACAAGAGACCCAGTACTTC.

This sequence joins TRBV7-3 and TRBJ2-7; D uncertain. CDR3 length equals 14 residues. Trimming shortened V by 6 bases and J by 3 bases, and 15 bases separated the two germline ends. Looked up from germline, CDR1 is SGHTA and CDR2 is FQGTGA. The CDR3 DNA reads TGTGCCAGCAGGGGTTGCCGGACCGACTACGAGCAGTACTTC. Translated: CASRGCRTDYEQYF.

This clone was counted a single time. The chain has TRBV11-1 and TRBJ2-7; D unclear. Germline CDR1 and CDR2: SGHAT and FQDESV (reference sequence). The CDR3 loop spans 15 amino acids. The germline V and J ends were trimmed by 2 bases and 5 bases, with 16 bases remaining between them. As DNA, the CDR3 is TGTGCCAGCAGCTTATTGGGCAGACTTGGGAACGAGCAGTACTTC. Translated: CASSLLGRLGNEQYF.

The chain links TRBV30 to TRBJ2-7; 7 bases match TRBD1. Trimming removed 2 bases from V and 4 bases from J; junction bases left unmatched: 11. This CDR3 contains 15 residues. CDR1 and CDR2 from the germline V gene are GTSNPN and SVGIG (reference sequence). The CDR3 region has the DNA TGTGCCTGGAGTCCCCGGACAGGTTTCGGGTACGAGCAGTACTTC. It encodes CAWSPRTGFGYEQYF.

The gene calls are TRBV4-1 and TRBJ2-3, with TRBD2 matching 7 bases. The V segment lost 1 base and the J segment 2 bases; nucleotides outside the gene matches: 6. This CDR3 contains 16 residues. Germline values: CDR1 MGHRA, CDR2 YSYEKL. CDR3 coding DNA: TGCGCCAGCAGCCAAGGTAGAGCGGGGCCCACAGATACGCAGTATTTT. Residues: CASSQGRAGPTDTQYF.

The CDR3 protein is CASSEPAGSNQETQYF. CDR3 nucleotides: TGTGCCAGCAGTGAACCCGCAGGGTCAAACCAAGAGACCCAGTACTTC. The chain combines TRBV6-1 with TRBJ2-5; perhaps TRBD1 as D (5 bases). CDR3 size: 16 residues. The ends were cut back, 2 bases at V and 0 bases at J, with 13 bases in the middle. Germline CDR1 MNHNS, CDR2 SASEGT.